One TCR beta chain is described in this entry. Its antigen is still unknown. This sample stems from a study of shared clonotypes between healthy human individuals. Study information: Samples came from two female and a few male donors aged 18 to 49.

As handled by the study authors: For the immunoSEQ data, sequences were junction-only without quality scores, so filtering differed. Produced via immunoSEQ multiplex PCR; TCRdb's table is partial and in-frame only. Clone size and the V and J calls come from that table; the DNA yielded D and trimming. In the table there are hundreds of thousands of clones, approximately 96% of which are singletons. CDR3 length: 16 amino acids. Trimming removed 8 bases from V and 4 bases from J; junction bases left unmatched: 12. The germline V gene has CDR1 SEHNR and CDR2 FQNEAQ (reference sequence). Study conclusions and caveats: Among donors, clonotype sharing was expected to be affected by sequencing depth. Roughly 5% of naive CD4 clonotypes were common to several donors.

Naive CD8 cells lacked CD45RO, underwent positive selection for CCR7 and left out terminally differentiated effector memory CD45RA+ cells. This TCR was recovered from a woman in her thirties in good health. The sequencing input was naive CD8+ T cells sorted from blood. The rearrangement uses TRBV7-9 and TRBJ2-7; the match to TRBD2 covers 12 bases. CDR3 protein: CASADETGTSGYEQYF. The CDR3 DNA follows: TGTGCCAGCGCGGACGAGACCGGGACTAGCGGGTACGAGCAGTACTTC.